This record covers a single T cell receptor (beta chain). The sample comes from a study of CD8+ T cells in alopecia areata. The authors extracted RNA and reverse transcribed it into cDNA as the sequencing template. Repertoires were generated with immunoSEQ multiplex PCR, while TCRdb's copy carries only in-frame clones and drops some. The table includes some 150,000 clones, around half detected once. Germline lookup yields CDR1 LNHDA and CDR2 SQIVND (reference sequence). The ends were cut back, 3 bases at V and 3 bases at J, with 14 bases in the middle. The CDR3 covers 15 residues. The receptor's source is a human donor with alopecia areata. Material: CD8+ T cells sorted from blood, obtained at week 0. The chain is built from TRBV19 and TRBJ1-2; D may be TRBD1 (5 bases). CDR3 protein: CASSIGRAEDYGYTF. DNA of the CDR3: TGTGCCAGTAGTATCGGCAGGGCAGAGGACTATGGCTACACCTTC.